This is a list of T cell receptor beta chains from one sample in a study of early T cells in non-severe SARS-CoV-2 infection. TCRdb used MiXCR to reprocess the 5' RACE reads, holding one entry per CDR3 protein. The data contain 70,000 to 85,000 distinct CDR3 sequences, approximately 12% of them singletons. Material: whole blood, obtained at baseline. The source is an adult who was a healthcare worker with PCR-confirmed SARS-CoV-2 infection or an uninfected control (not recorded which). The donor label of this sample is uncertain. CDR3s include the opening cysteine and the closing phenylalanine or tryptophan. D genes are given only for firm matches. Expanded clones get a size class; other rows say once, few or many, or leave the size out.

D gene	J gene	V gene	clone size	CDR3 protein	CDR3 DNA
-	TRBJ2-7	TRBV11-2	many	CASSPRFGARYEQYF	TGTGCCAGCAGCCCCCGGTTTGGGGCCCGCTACGAGCAGTACTTC
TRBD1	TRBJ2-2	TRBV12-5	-	CASGLVHSEQGATGELFF	TGTGCTAGTGGTTTGGTACATTCGGAACAGGGGGCGACCGGGGAGCTGTTTTTT
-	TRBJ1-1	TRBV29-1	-	CSVEGHLNTEAFF	TGCAGCGTGGAGGGACACCTGAACACTGAAGCTTTCTTT
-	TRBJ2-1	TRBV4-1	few	CASSHSLIYNEQFF	TGCGCCAGCAGCCACTCCCTCATCTACAATGAGCAGTTCTTC
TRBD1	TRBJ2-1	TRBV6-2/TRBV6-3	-	CASSYRRTGETYNEQFF	TGTGCCAGCAGTTACCGTAGGACAGGTGAAACCTACAATGAGCAGTTCTTC
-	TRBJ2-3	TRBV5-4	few	CASSPEGWAMQYF	TGTGCCAGCAGCCCGGAGGGGTGGGCCATGCAGTATTTT
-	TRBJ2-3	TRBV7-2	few	CASSLAGLSTDTQYF	TGTGCCAGCAGCTTAGCGGGTCTTAGCACAGATACGCAGTATTTT
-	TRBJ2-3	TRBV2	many	CASSEELAADTQYF	TGTGCCAGCAGTGAGGAATTAGCAGCAGATACGCAGTATTTT
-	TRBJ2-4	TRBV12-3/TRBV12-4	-	CASSLALGNLAKNIQYF	TGTGCCAGCAGTTTAGCGCTCGGGAATCTAGCCAAAAACATTCAGTACTTC
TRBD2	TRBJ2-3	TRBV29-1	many	CSVGTSGSFTDTQYF	TGCAGCGTCGGGACTAGCGGGAGCTTCACAGATACGCAGTATTTT
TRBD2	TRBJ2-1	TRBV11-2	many	CASSLVGGGYEQFF	TGTGCCAGCAGCTTAGTGGGCGGGGGTTATGAGCAGTTCTTC
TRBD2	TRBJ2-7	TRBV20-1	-	CSARIPRGGQYEQYF	TGCAGTGCTAGGATCCCCCGGGGGGGTCAGTACGAGCAGTACTTC
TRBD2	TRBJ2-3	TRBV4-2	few	CASSQDTARGGRGTDTQYF	TGTGCCAGCAGCCAAGATACTGCACGGGGGGGGCGTGGCACAGATACGCAGTATTTT
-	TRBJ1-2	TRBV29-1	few	CSVAEGAQAYGYTF	TGCAGCGTTGCCGAGGGAGCCCAGGCGTATGGCTACACCTTC
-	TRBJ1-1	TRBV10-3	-	CAISEFGEAFF	TGTGCCATCAGTGAGTTTGGAGAGGCTTTCTTT
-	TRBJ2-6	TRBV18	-	CASSPRASGANVLTF	TGTGCCAGCTCACCAAGGGCCTCTGGGGCCAACGTCCTGACTTTC
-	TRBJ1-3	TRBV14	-	CASSQEDNSGNTIYF	TGTGCCAGCAGCCAAGAGGACAACTCTGGAAACACCATATATTTT